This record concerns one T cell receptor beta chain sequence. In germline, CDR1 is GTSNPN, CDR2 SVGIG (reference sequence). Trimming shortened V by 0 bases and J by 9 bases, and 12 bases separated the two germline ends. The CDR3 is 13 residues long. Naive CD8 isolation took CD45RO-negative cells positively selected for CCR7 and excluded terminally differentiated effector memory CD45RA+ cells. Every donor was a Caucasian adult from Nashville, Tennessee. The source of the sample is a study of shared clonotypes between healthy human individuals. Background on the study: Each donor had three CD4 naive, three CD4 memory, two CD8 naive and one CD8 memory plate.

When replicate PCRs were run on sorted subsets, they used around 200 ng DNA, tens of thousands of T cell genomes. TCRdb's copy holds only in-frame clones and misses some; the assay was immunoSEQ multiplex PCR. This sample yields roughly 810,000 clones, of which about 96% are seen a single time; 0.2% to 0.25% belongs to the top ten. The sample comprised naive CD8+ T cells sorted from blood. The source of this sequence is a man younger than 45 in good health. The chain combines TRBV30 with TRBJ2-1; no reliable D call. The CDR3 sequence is CAWSVPPTGEQFF. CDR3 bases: TGTGCCTGGAGTGTACCTCCAACGGGTGAGCAGTTCTTC.